This TCR beta chain was documented in a study of long-term antiretroviral therapy in people with HIV (dated by TCRdb to the early 2020s). Notes on the research overall: The earliest samples were collected about a decade before the 2015 WHO recommendation for immediate ART, when ART was typically delayed until CD4 counts fell. This retrospective serial study examined whether starting ART and sustained HIV suppression were associated with changes in the composition and diversity of the TRB repertoire in peripheral blood. A total of 150 to 200 cryopreserved PBMC samples came from 30 adults with confirmed HIV infection and were collected serially over a mean of approximately 6 years (range 1-12). No cross-contamination during QIAcube processing turned up in test extractions that ran a monoclonal T-cell line alongside around 34 polyclonal samples. Of the roughly 31 participants with HIV, about twelve were female.

This clone was observed a single time. Its antigen remains unidentified. Base qualities are missing; no much larger clone stands one base away. The immunoSEQ hsTCRB v3.0 assay was used at survey level resolution to sequence the TRB variable region. The targeted TRB sequencing depth was 40,000-50,000 T-cell genomes per sample. Pooled TRB libraries were sequenced on an Illumina MiSeq with a v3 150-cycle kit. On the authors' methods: Repertoire analysis ran in R within a reproducible Nextflow workflow covering QC, data transformation and analysis. LymphoSeq2, an R package for exploring AIRR-Seq data, was used to implement custom analyses. Several samples that yielded fewer than 5000 total TRB sequences were excluded, so that approximately 200 HIV repertoires were analyzed. Of the roughly 190 retained HIV repertoires, about 60 were collected before and more than 120 after ART initiation. Repertoires were downsampled to 5000 TRB nucleotide sequences, with summary statistics averaged over 100 downsampling iterations. Only TRB sequences with CDR3 regions of at least seven amino acids were retained for analysis. A Shannon entropy-derived clonality score and the Gini coefficient were used to measure diversity. In the repertoire networks, any two of the top 5000 CDR3 amino acid sequences were linked whenever the two sequences differed by an edit distance of one. For TRB CDR3 amino acid sequences, GLIPH2 was used to predict antigen specificity groups and MHC restriction. To flag known associations with CMV, EBV, HIV or tissue antigens, CDR3 amino acid sequences were compared against VDJdb and McPAS-TCR. Pre-ART, post-ART and control groups were compared with Wilcoxon signed-rank tests and Holm-Bonferroni correction. TCRdb carries this immuneACCESS record with in-frame sequences only. Its versions omit some clonotypes, under half of them owing to an unresolved V gene in the studies checked, with the rest unexplained. The V and J calls and clone size are taken from that table; D and trimming were inferred from the DNA. This sample gives around 8,000 clones in total; approximately 80% of them show up just once. The ten top clones hold about 15% of the sample.

Participants were included only if at least one PBMC sample before ART initiation and at least two post-ART samples were available. Treatment was received in the United States of America by all participants with HIV. Before DNA extraction, cryopreserved samples of roughly 1-10 million PBMC were thawed and washed. At the time of the earliest PBMC sample for each participant with HIV, ages ranged from about 23 to 60 years. PBMC samples were contributed by each participant from 1-4 timepoints before ART initiation and 2-8 timepoints after ART initiation, with a median of 7 samples. For every participant, serial HIV viral load, CD4+ T-cell count, ART history and demographic data were obtained. A Qiagen kit on a QIAcube was used to extract genomic DNA from unsorted PBMC, with samples processed in batches of 12. General findings and caveats noted by the study authors: Since PBMC availability was limited, sequencing covered only the TCR beta chain, with no alpha chain pairing. Starting ART was linked to a significant rise in TRB diversity, yet even after long-term ART the diversity remained significantly lower than in transplant donor controls. Expanded TRB clones identified before ART initiation dominated the repertoire across all time points, though the dominance fluctuated and decreased in many PLHIV after ART. Because cell numbers in pre-ART samples were limited, unsorted PBMC were profiled instead of sorted CD4+ and CD8+ T cells. Narrower CDR3 length ranges were observed in HIV repertoires than in controls, and an antigen-experienced repertoire with only a slight naive shift after ART was suggested by the network structure. The samples span the years 2004 to 2017, and the ART regimens used may be less effective than current regimens. No data were available on ART adherence, viral resistance or therapy changes, limiting inferences about post-ART repertoire changes.

The source of this sequence is a man aged 35-49 years with HIV. This specimen consisted of unsorted PBMCs, obtained 0.1 years after starting antiretroviral therapy.

For the CDR3, the sequence is CAWSGTHNTEAFF. The DNA sequence is as follows: TGTGCCTGGAGTGGGACCCACAACACTGAAGCTTTCTTT. Rearrangement joined TRBV30 to TRBJ1-1, with the D gene too uncertain to name. V loses 1 base, J loses 2 bases, and the germline ends lie 8 bases apart. The CDR3 spans 13 residues, from the cysteine through the phenylalanine. Here the CDR3 DNA is all that survives: 39 bases in frame from base 1. CDR1 and CDR2 (GTSNPN, SVGIG) derive from the germline V gene (reference sequence).